This T cell receptor beta chain was identified in a study of T cell repertoires in ileal Crohn's disease. The overall study: Patients had a median approximately 8-year disease duration, and around 35% were active smokers. Postoperative therapy was given to about half: approximately 10 thiopurines, some 18 anti-TNF agents. Study results and caveats: Sorted CD8 T cells held more high-frequency clones than CD4.

CDR1 SGHTA and CDR2 FQGNSA come from the germline V gene. The CDR3 has 15 residues. Deletions cut 4 bases from V and 0 bases from J, with 13 bases between. Turning to this clone: Antigen unknown.

Eligibility required adulthood, ileal or ileocolonic Crohn's disease and indicated ileocolonic resection. Using immunoSEQ multiplex PCR, the repertoire was profiled, and TCRdb retains in-frame clones only, with some absent. The sample carries about 9,600 clones, less than 85% recorded once. The sequence came from an adult with Crohn's disease. J is TRBJ2-7 and V is TRBV7-2; tentatively, D is TRBD2 (6 bases). The sequenced material came from ileal tissue. Here the CDR3 reads CASSSQLGGSYEQYF. The CDR3 bases are TGTGCCAGCAGCTCACAGTTGGGAGGCTCCTACGAGCAGTACTTC.